The clone carrying this TCR beta chain was found a few times. The sample is drawn from a study of response to subunit inactivated influenza vaccine. A single record per CDR3 protein comes from TCRdb applying MiXCR to the RT-PCR reads. The table records a few hundred thousand distinct CDR3 sequences, over 9% of them present only once. Between the trimmed V and J ends, which lost 7 bases and 3 bases, there was a span of 12 bases. In germline, CDR1 is MNHEY, CDR2 SMNVEV (reference sequence). The CDR3 has 14 amino acids. These same records also appear under a second study, on T cells expressing NK-cell markers. Per that paper: Generation of TCR beta cDNA was performed by 5'RACE template switching incorporating UMIs.

Sample: PBMCs from blood, taken on the day of vaccination. The receptor comes from a man aged 50-60 years who received an inactivated influenza vaccine. The V and J genes are TRBV27 and TRBJ1-4, with D possibly being TRBD1 (6 bases). The DNA of the CDR3 is TGTGCCAGCAAACAACAGGGCCCTAATGAAAAACTGTTTTTT. Its translation: CASKQQGPNEKLFF.